This T cell receptor (beta chain) was recorded in a study of Graves' ophthalmopathy and Graves' hyperthyroidism. The germline gives CDR1 ENHRY, CDR2 SYGVKD. The CDR3 has 15 residues. The J segment lost 3 bases and the V segment lost 5 bases, leaving 4 bases of the junction unmatched. Study-level findings and limits: Most clonotypes expanded in thyroid above 0.001 frequency were present in blood too.

Researchers took RNA transcripts and amplified TCR beta CDR3 regions from them. HTBI primers primed a first-round RT-PCR, and a second-round multiplex PCR followed. A single record per CDR3 protein comes from TCRdb applying MiXCR to the multiplex PCR reads. The sample contains some 410,000 distinct CDR3 sequences, over 20% of which appear only once. The sample holds many counts of this clonotype. Its target is not known. The sequenced material came from peripheral blood. The source of this sequence is a woman under 30 with stable Graves' hyperthyroidism. The rearrangement joins TRBV10-3 to TRBJ1-2; 12 bases match TRBD1. This CDR3 is CAISRDRGPYYGYTF. The CDR3 nucleotides read TGTGCCATCAGTCGGGACAGGGGGCCATACTATGGCTACACCTTC.